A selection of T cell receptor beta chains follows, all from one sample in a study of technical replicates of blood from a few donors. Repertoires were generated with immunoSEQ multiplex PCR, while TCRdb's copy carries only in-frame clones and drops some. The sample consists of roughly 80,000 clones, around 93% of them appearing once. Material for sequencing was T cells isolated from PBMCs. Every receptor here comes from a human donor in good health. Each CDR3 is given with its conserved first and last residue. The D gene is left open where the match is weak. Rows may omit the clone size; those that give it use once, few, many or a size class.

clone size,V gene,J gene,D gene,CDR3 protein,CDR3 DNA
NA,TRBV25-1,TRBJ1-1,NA,CASSAPGFEAFF,TGTGCCAGCAGTGCACCGGGATTCGAAGCTTTCTTT
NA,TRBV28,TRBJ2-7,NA,CASSLATTGRHEQYF,TGTGCCAGCAGTTTAGCTACTACAGGCCGCCACGAGCAGTACTTC
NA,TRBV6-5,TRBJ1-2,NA,CASSYSTLGYGYTF,TGTGCCAGCAGTTACTCCACGCTAGGCTATGGCTACACCTTC
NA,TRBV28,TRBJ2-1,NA,CASSQDEQFF,TGTGCCAGCAGCCAGGATGAGCAGTTCTTC
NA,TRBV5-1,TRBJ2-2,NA,CASSLFLNTGELFF,TGCGCCAGCAGCTTGTTTCTGAACACCGGGGAGCTGTTTTTT
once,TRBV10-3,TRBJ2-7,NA,CAISAPGHYEQYF,TGTGCCATCAGTGCCCCAGGGCACTACGAGCAGTACTTC
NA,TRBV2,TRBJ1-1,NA,CASDRTEYMNTEAFF,TGTGCCAGCGACAGGACGGAATACATGAACACTGAAGCTTTCTTT
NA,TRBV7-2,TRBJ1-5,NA,CASSLWDIQNPQHF,TGTGCCAGCAGCTTATGGGACATTCAGAACCCCCAGCATTTT
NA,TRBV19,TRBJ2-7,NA,CASSMRNYEQYF,TGTGCCAGTAGTATGCGGAATTACGAGCAGTACTTC
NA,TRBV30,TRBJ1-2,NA,CAWSVGRLGYGYTF,TGTGCCTGGAGTGTCGGCAGGCTCGGTTATGGCTACACCTTC
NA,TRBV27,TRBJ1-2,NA,CASSLNRANYGYTF,TGTGCCAGCAGTTTAAACAGAGCTAACTATGGCTACACCTTC
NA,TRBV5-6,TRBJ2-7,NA,CASSLVQSPYEQYF,TGTGCCAGCAGCTTGGTACAGTCCCCCTACGAGCAGTACTTC
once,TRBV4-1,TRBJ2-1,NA,CASSGDGSGEQFF,TGCGCCAGCAGCGGAGACGGGAGTGGGGAGCAGTTCTTC
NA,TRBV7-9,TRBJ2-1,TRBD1,CASSSDRDWEQFF,TGTGCCAGCAGCTCCGACAGGGATTGGGAGCAGTTCTTC
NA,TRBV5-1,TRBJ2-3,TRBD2,CASSPSSGGASDTQYF,TGCGCCAGCAGCCCCTCTAGCGGGGGGGCCTCAGATACGCAGTATTTT
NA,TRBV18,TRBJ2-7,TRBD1,CASSPVRSGFQGASYEQYF,TGTGCCAGCTCACCAGTTCGGTCTGGTTTCCAGGGGGCGTCCTACGAGCAGTACTTC
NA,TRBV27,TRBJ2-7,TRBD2,CASRSLGGGYEQYF,TGTGCCAGCAGATCCTTGGGGGGGGGCTACGAGCAGTACTTC
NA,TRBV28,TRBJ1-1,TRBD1,CASSLGTGVAFF,TGTGCCAGCAGTTTAGGGACAGGGGTGGCTTTCTTT
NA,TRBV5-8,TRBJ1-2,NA,CASSPDLSRLNYGYTF,TGTGCCAGCAGCCCCGATCTGTCGAGGCTAAACTATGGCTACACCTTC
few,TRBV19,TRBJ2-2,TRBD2,CASSIAQTLAAVYGELFF,TGTGCCAGTAGTATAGCTCAAACACTAGCGGCGGTTTACGGGGAGCTGTTTTTT
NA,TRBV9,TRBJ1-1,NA,CASSVGQFTEAFF,TGTGCCAGCAGCGTAGGACAGTTCACTGAAGCTTTCTTT
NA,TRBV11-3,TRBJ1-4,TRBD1,CASSLDPRWVTGQGREKLFF,TGTGCCAGCAGCTTAGATCCGCGCTGGGTGACGGGACAGGGGCGTGAAAAACTGTTTTTT
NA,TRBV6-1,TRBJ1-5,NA,CASRSDSYQPQHF,TGTGCCAGCAGATCCGACAGCTATCAGCCCCAGCATTTT
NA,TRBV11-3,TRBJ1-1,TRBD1,CASSRNAGGEAFF,TGTGCCAGCAGCCGAAATGCAGGGGGTGAAGCTTTCTTT
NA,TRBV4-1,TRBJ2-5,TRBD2,CASSQGRGGRETQYF,TGCGCCAGCAGCCAAGGACGGGGGGGCCGGGAGACCCAGTACTTC
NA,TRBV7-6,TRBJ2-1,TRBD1,CASSLQTGGLGDEQFF,TGTGCCAGCAGCCTACAGACAGGGGGCCTAGGAGATGAGCAGTTCTTC
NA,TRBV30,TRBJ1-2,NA,CACLGGKDGYTF,TGTGCCTGCCTGGGGGGGAAGGATGGCTACACCTTC
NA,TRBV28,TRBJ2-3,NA,CASTPDRDTQYF,TGTGCCAGCACCCCCGACAGGGATACGCAGTATTTT
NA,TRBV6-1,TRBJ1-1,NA,CASRDRQATLAEAFF,TGTGCCAGCAGAGATAGACAGGCCACTTTGGCTGAAGCTTTCTTT
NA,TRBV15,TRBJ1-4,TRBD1,CATSRDNPTGNEKLFF,TGTGCCACCAGCAGAGATAATCCGACAGGGAATGAAAAACTGTTTTTT
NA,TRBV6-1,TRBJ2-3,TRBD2,CASSSSGGTDTQYF,TGTGCCAGCAGTTCTAGCGGAGGCACAGATACGCAGTATTTT
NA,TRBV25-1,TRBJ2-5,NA,CASTPGKSETQYF,TGTGCCAGCACCCCAGGAAAATCAGAGACCCAGTACTTC
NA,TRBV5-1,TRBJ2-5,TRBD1,CASSPQIPYRGDQETQYF,TGCGCCAGCAGCCCCCAAATCCCATACAGGGGCGATCAAGAGACCCAGTACTTC
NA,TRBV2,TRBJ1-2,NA,CASSPFWGDVNYGYTF,TGTGCCAGCAGTCCCTTCTGGGGGGACGTCAACTATGGCTACACCTTC
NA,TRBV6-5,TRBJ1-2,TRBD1,CASSLQGASDGYTF,TGTGCCAGCTCTCTACAGGGGGCGTCAGATGGCTACACCTTC
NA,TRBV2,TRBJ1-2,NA,CASSVGPGWDYGYTF,TGTGCCAGCAGTGTGGGGCCAGGGTGGGACTATGGCTACACCTTC
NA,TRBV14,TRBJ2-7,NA,CASSPGHGRYEQYF,TGTGCCAGCAGCCCGGGACATGGACGCTACGAGCAGTACTTC
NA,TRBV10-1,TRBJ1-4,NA,CASNERAEQATNEKLFF,TGCGCCAGCAACGAACGAGCCGAACAGGCAACTAATGAAAAACTGTTTTTT
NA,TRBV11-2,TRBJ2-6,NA,CASRRPGHEPSGANVLTF,TGTGCCAGCAGAAGGCCGGGACACGAGCCCTCTGGGGCCAACGTCCTGACTTTC
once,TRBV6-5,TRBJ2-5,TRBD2,CASSLSLAGGEETQYF,TGTGCCAGCAGTTTAAGTTTGGCGGGGGGAGAAGAGACCCAGTACTTC
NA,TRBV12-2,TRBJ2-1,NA,CASRLLLPRVYNEQFF,TGTGCAAGTCGCTTATTGTTGCCCCGGGTCTACAATGAGCAGTTCTTC
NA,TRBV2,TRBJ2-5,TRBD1,CASSRTGGKETQYF,TGTGCCAGCAGTCGGACAGGGGGCAAAGAGACCCAGTACTTC
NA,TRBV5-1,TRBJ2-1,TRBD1,CASRGQGGEWDEQFF,TGCGCCAGCAGGGGACAGGGGGGAGAGTGGGATGAGCAGTTCTTC
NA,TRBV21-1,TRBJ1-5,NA,CASPDRGPYQPQHF,TGTGCCAGCCCAGACAGGGGGCCGTATCAGCCCCAGCATTTT
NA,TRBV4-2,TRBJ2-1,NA,CASSQDIQGTFYNEQFF,TGTGCCAGCAGCCAAGATATTCAGGGGACGTTCTACAATGAGCAGTTCTTC
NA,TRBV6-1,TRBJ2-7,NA,CASSDRGTYEQYF,TGTGCCAGCAGTGACCGGGGGACCTACGAGCAGTACTTC
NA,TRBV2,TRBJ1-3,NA,CASSERGSGNTIYF,TGTGCCAGCAGTGAACGGGGATCTGGAAACACCATATATTTT
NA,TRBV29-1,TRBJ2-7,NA,CSVQGAGGGYEQYF,TGCAGCGTCCAAGGGGCAGGGGGAGGCTACGAGCAGTACTTC
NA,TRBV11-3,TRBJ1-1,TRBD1,CASSPKNTGVMNTEAFF,TGTGCCAGCAGCCCTAAGAACACAGGGGTGATGAACACTGAAGCTTTCTTT
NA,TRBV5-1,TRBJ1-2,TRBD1,CASSLGLQGYGYTF,TGCGCCAGCAGCTTGGGGCTACAGGGGTATGGCTACACCTTC
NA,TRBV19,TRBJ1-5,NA,CASSQGIQPQHF,TGTGCCAGCAGTCAGGGAATTCAGCCCCAGCATTTT
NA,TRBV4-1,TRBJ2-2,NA,CASSHLSEGGGELFF,TGCGCCAGCAGCCATTTGTCTGAGGGTGGCGGGGAGCTGTTTTTT
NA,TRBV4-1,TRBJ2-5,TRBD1,CASSSQGGETQYF,TGCGCCAGCAGCTCACAGGGGGGAGAGACCCAGTACTTC